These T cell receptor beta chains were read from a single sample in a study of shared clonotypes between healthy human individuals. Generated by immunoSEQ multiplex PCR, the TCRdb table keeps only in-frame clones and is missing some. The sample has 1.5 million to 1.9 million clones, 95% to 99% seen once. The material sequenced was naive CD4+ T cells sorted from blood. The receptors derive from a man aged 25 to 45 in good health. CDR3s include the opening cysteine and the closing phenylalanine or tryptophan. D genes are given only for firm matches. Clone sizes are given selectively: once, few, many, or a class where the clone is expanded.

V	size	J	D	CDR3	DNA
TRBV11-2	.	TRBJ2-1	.	CASSTFRNEQFF	TGTGCCAGCAGCACATTCCGAAATGAGCAGTTCTTC
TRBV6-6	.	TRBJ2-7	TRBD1	CASSLERDRGHEQYF	TGTGCCAGCAGTTTAGAGCGGGACAGGGGGCACGAGCAGTACTTC
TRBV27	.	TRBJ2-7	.	CASSPSPPWRDSYEQYF	TGTGCCAGCAGTCCCTCGCCCCCGTGGCGGGACTCCTACGAGCAGTACTTC
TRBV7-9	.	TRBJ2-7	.	CASSLRGDDEQYF	TGTGCCAGCAGCTTACGGGGAGACGACGAGCAGTACTTC
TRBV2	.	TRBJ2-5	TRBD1	CASSPQGGQQETQYF	TGTGCCAGCAGTCCACAGGGGGGACAACAAGAGACCCAGTACTTC
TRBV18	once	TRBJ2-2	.	CASSPLPGMNTGELFF	TGTGCCAGCTCACCACTTCCAGGGATGAACACCGGGGAGCTGTTTTTT
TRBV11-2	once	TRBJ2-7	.	CASSLETVSYEQYF	TGTGCCAGCAGCTTAGAGACGGTCTCCTACGAGCAGTACTTC
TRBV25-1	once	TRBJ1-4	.	CASSEFDEKLFF	TGTGCCAGCAGTGAATTCGATGAAAAACTGTTTTTT
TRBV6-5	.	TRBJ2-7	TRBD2	CASSYSLTSTPSEQYF	TGTGCCAGCAGTTACTCACTGACTAGCACCCCCTCCGAGCAGTACTTC
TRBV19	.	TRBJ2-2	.	CASSIPLTGELFF	TGTGCCAGTAGTATCCCACTCACCGGGGAGCTGTTTTTT
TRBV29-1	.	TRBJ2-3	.	CSVVMYTQYF	TGCAGCGTTGTTATGTATACGCAGTATTTT
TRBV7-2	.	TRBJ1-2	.	CASSLAGHGGRSSGYTF	TGTGCCAGCAGCTTAGCCGGTCATGGTGGGCGAAGCTCTGGCTACACCTTC
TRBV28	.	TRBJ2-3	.	CASTPPLMRNTDTQYF	TGTGCCAGCACCCCTCCCCTAATGCGGAACACAGATACGCAGTATTTT
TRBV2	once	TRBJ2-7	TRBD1	CASSWDRSYEQYF	TGTGCCAGCAGCTGGGACAGGAGCTACGAGCAGTACTTC
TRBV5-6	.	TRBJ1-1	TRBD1	CASSRTGLVEAFF	TGTGCCAGCAGCCGGACAGGGCTAGTCGAAGCTTTCTTT
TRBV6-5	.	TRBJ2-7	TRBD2	CASRGAGALSYEQYF	TGTGCCAGCAGGGGAGCGGGAGCGCTTTCGTACGAGCAGTACTTC
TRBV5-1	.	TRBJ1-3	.	CASSLAGGASGNTIYF	TGCGCCAGCAGCTTGGCCGGCGGGGCTTCAGGAAACACCATATATTTT
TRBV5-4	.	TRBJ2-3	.	CASTPRSGRTDTQYF	TGTGCCAGCACCCCCCGGTCAGGACGCACAGATACGCAGTATTTT
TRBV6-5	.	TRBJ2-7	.	CASRGHSFYEQYF	TGTGCCAGCAGAGGCCACAGCTTCTACGAGCAGTACTTC
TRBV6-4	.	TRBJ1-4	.	CASRPTNEKLFF	TGTGCCAGCAGGCCCACTAATGAAAAACTGTTTTTT
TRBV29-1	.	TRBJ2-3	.	CSVDGRGGTDTQYF	TGCAGCGTTGATGGCAGGGGAGGCACAGATACGCAGTATTTT
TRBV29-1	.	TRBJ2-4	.	CSVGGKLAKNIQYF	TGCAGCGTAGGCGGAAAGCTAGCCAAAAACATTCAGTACTTC
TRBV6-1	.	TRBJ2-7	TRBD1	CASSEQSGTGAYF	TGTGCCAGCAGCGAACAATCCGGGACAGGGGCCTACTTC
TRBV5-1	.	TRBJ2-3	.	CASSTTSTDTQYF	TGCGCCAGCAGCACCACTAGCACAGATACGCAGTATTTT
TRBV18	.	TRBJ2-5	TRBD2	CASSNLGGNQETQYF	TGTGCCAGCTCCAACCTGGGAGGGAACCAAGAGACCCAGTACTTC
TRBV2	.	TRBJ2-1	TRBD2	CASSDRTSGINEQFF	TGTGCCAGCAGTGATCGGACTAGCGGGATCAATGAGCAGTTCTTC
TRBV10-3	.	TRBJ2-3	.	CAIRMGADTQYF	TGTGCCATCCGAATGGGAGCAGATACGCAGTATTTT
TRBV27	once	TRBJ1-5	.	CASTLSAGRISNQPQHF	TGTGCCAGCACCCTCTCGGCAGGTCGTATTAGCAATCAGCCCCAGCATTTT
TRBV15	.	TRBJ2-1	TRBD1	CATSREGRVGTGSYNEQFF	TGTGCCACCAGCAGAGAGGGGAGGGTCGGGACAGGGTCCTACAATGAGCAGTTCTTC
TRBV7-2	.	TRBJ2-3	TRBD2	CASTQTSSYLILGDTQYF	TGTGCCAGCACCCAGACTAGCTCGTACCTAATACTTGGAGATACGCAGTATTTT
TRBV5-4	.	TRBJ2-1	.	CASRLDSNNEQFF	TGTGCCAGCAGACTGGACAGCAACAATGAGCAGTTCTTC
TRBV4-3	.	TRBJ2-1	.	CASSHLAGATYNEQFF	TGCGCCAGCAGCCACCTAGCAGGGGCGACCTACAATGAGCAGTTCTTC
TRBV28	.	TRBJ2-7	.	CASTPRGRASYEQYF	TGTGCCAGCACTCCGAGGGGGAGGGCCTCCTACGAGCAGTACTTC
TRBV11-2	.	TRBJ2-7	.	CASSLVLLNIPSSYEQYF	TGTGCCAGCAGCTTAGTCTTGCTAAACATTCCAAGCTCCTACGAGCAGTACTTC
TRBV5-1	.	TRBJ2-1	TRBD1	CASSHAGTGNNEQFF	TGCGCCAGCAGCCATGCCGGGACAGGGAACAATGAGCAGTTCTTC